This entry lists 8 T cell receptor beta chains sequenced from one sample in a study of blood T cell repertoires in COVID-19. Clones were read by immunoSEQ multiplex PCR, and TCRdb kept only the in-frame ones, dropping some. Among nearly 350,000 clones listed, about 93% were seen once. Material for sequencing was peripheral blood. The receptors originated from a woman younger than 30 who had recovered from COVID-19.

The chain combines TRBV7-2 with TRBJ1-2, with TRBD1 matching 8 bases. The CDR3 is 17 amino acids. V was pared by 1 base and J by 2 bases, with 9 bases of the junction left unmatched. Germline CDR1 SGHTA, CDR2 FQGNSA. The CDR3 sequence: CASSLVAGGVANYGYTF. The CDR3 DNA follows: TGTGCCAGCAGCTTAGTGGCAGGGGGCGTAGCCAACTATGGCTACACCTTC. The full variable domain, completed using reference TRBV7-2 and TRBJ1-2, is GAGVSQSPSNKVTEKGKDVELRCDPISGHTALYWYRQSLGQGLEFLIYFQGNSAPDKSGLPSDRFSAERTGGSVSTLTIQRTQQEDSAVYLCASSLVAGGVANYGYTFGSGTRLTVV.

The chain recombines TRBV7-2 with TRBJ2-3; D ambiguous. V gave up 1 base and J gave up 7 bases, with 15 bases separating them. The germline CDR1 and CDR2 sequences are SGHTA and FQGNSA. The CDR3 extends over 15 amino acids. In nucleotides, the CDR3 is TGTGCCAGCAGCTTAGTTGTCGGAGCCGAATATACGCAGTATTTT. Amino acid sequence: CASSLVVGAEYTQYF.

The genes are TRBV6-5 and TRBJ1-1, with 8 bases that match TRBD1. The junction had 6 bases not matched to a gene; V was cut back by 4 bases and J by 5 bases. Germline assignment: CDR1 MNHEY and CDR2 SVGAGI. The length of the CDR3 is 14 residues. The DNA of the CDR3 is TGTGCCAGCAGTTCGGGACAGGTTAGGACTGAAGCTTTCTTT. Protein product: CASSSGQVRTEAFF.

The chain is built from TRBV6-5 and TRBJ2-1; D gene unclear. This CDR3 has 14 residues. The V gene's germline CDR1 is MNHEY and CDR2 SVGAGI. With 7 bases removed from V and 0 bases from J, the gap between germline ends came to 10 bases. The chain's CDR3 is CASNAAFSYNEQFF. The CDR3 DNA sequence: TGTGCCAGCAATGCGGCCTTCTCCTACAATGAGCAGTTCTTC.

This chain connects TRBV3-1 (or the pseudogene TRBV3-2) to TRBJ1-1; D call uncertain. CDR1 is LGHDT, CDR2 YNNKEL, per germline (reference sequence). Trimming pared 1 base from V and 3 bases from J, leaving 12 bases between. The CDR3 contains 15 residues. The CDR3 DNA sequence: TGTGCCAGCAGCCAAGGCCTGACTAGGGACACTGAAGCTTTCTTT. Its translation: CASSQGLTRDTEAFF.

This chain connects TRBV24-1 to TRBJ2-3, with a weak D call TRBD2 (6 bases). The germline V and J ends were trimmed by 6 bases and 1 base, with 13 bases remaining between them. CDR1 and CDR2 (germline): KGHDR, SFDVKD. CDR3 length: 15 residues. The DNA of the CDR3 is TGTGCCACCAGTCCAGCTAGCGACGGCACAGATACGCAGTATTTT. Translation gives CATSPASDGTDTQYF.

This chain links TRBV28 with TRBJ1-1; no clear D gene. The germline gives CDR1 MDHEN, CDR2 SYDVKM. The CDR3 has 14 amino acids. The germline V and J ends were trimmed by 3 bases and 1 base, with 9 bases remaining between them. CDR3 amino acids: CASSFFTGNTEAFF. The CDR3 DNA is TGTGCCAGCAGTTTCTTTACGGGGAACACTGAAGCTTTCTTT.

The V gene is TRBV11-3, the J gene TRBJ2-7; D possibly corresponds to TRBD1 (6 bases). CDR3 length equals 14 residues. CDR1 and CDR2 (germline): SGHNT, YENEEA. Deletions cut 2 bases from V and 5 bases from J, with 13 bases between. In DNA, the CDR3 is TGTGCCAGCAGCTTATTTGCAGGGGCCCACGAGCAGTACGTC. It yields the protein CASSLFAGAHEQYV.